The clone carrying this TCR beta chain was seen many times. The antigen is unknown. There are 15 residues in the CDR3. The germline V gene encodes CDR1 MNHEY and CDR2 SVGEGT. The V end was cut by 5 bases, the J end by 2 bases, with 16 bases between. This specimen comes from a study of breast tumors, draining lymph nodes, adjacent tissues. Findings and caveats of the study: Tumor T cell lymph node origin was a supported hypothesis, not proven. Tumors had less TCR diversity than lymph nodes, more than nontumor tissue. Tumor and nontumor repertoires were significantly more similar in luminal-like than in basal-like breast cancer.

MiXCR, applied by TCRdb to the multiplex PCR reads, yields one record per CDR3 protein. Of about 94,000 distinct CDR3 sequences in the sample, around 29% were seen once. Samples came from axillary lymph nodes draining the breast cancer. The sequence was obtained from a female donor with breast cancer. Some clones in this sample may be carry-over from other donors' samples. The gene calls are TRBV6-2 or TRBV6-3 and TRBJ2-7, with a possible D match to TRBD1 (6 bases). Source material: axillary lymph node tissue. CDR3 loop: CASSAQGRRAYEQYF. For the CDR3, the DNA is TGTGCCAGCAGTGCACAGGGAAGGCGGGCCTACGAGCAGTACTTC.